A selection of T cell receptor beta chains follows, all from one sample in a study of human CD8 memory T cell subsets. TCRdb reanalyzed the 5' RACE reads, giving one entry per CDR3 protein sequence and no DNA. This repertoire includes under 8,500 distinct CDR3 sequences. The source material was CD8+ stem-like memory T cells (TSCM and TCM) sorted from PBMCs. The receptors shown here come from a human donor in good health. Both conserved end residues are part of each CDR3. Each record gives: V gene, clone size, J gene, CDR3 protein. A clone size is listed for some rows: how often the clone was seen (once, few, many), or a class if it is expanded.

v_call: TRBV7-9; clone_size: -; j_call: TRBJ2-7; cdr3_aa: CASKSGWAYEQYF
v_call: TRBV7-2; clone_size: -; j_call: TRBJ1-1; cdr3_aa: CASSLSGIGTEAFF
v_call: TRBV6-5; clone_size: -; j_call: TRBJ1-5; cdr3_aa: CASSYARGSNQPQHF
v_call: TRBV14; clone_size: -; j_call: TRBJ2-3; cdr3_aa: CASSRTSGRSDTQYF
v_call: TRBV28; clone_size: -; j_call: TRBJ2-7; cdr3_aa: CASTQPGQSYEQYF
v_call: TRBV5-1; clone_size: medium-sized; j_call: TRBJ1-1; cdr3_aa: CASGRSNTEAFF
v_call: TRBV20-1; clone_size: medium-sized; j_call: TRBJ2-1; cdr3_aa: CSAELAGPEQFF
v_call: TRBV28; clone_size: -; j_call: TRBJ2-1; cdr3_aa: CASSFPGPNEQFF
v_call: TRBV29-1; clone_size: medium-sized; j_call: TRBJ2-2; cdr3_aa: CSAKEGNTGELFF
v_call: TRBV12-3/TRBV12-4; clone_size: -; j_call: TRBJ2-1; cdr3_aa: CASSSPYFWQFF
v_call: TRBV11-1; clone_size: medium-sized; j_call: TRBJ2-7; cdr3_aa: CASSAGQLYEQYF
v_call: TRBV14; clone_size: -; j_call: TRBJ2-1; cdr3_aa: CASSQVGLAGEQFF
v_call: TRBV5-1; clone_size: -; j_call: TRBJ2-1; cdr3_aa: CASSPDREGDEQFF
v_call: TRBV29-1; clone_size: -; j_call: TRBJ2-1; cdr3_aa: CSAADRVESYNEQFF
v_call: TRBV7-9; clone_size: medium-sized; j_call: TRBJ2-3; cdr3_aa: CASSLDADGTDTQYF
v_call: TRBV28; clone_size: -; j_call: TRBJ1-5; cdr3_aa: CASWVGSSNQPQHF
v_call: TRBV4-2; clone_size: -; j_call: TRBJ2-1; cdr3_aa: CASSHPPEVLGAHEQFF
v_call: TRBV11-2; clone_size: -; j_call: TRBJ2-5; cdr3_aa: CASSSSGEGGKETQYF
v_call: TRBV10-2; clone_size: -; j_call: TRBJ2-7; cdr3_aa: CASSAGTVYEQYF
v_call: TRBV20-1; clone_size: -; j_call: TRBJ2-3; cdr3_aa: CSARALGPADTQYF
v_call: TRBV27; clone_size: -; j_call: TRBJ2-3; cdr3_aa: CASSLSPLAKGDTQYF
v_call: TRBV6-5; clone_size: medium-sized; j_call: TRBJ2-7; cdr3_aa: CASSYSTEQYF
v_call: TRBV7-2; clone_size: medium-sized; j_call: TRBJ2-2; cdr3_aa: CASSLTGDTGELFF
v_call: TRBV5-5; clone_size: -; j_call: TRBJ2-1; cdr3_aa: CASSLDVPGLGDEQFF
v_call: TRBV28; clone_size: -; j_call: TRBJ2-5; cdr3_aa: CASSSAELEHSVGETQYF
v_call: TRBV28; clone_size: -; j_call: TRBJ1-5; cdr3_aa: CASSFTGASNQPQHF
v_call: TRBV20-1; clone_size: -; j_call: TRBJ2-1; cdr3_aa: CSARDRTDSYNEQFF
v_call: TRBV28; clone_size: -; j_call: TRBJ2-5; cdr3_aa: CASSLFPGQGAVETQYF
v_call: TRBV18; clone_size: -; j_call: TRBJ1-1; cdr3_aa: CASSPSEAEAFF
v_call: TRBV5-5; clone_size: medium-sized; j_call: TRBJ2-3; cdr3_aa: CASRTGTSGTDTQYF
v_call: TRBV20-1; clone_size: -; j_call: TRBJ2-5; cdr3_aa: CSASTSKETQYF
v_call: TRBV6-5; clone_size: -; j_call: TRBJ2-7; cdr3_aa: CASSGTSGYEQYF
v_call: TRBV7-9; clone_size: -; j_call: TRBJ2-1; cdr3_aa: CASSSLLAESYNEQFF
v_call: TRBV5-5; clone_size: -; j_call: TRBJ2-7; cdr3_aa: CASTATGEAGQYF
v_call: TRBV7-3; clone_size: medium-sized; j_call: TRBJ2-1; cdr3_aa: CASSLGTSGRGNEQFF
v_call: TRBV4-1; clone_size: -; j_call: TRBJ1-1; cdr3_aa: CASSQGPRGATEAFF